What follows describes a single T cell receptor (beta chain). The antigen is not known. For every subset, genomic DNA was evenly distributed across several immunoSEQ plates. Using immunoSEQ multiplex PCR, the repertoire was profiled, and TCRdb retains in-frame clones only, with some absent. This sample carries about 1 million clones, more than 60% of them seen once, and the ten largest clones take approximately 1.5%. Trimming pared 6 bases from V and 8 bases from J, leaving 17 bases between. The CDR3 has 14 amino acids. Germline V gives CDR1 MNHEY, CDR2 SMNVEV (reference sequence). This specimen comes from a study of shared clonotypes between healthy human individuals. Study context: Those who served as donors were a couple of women and a few men between the ages of 18 and 49. CD4 naive and memory got three plates each, CD8 naive two, CD8 memory one. Findings and caveats of the study: Naive subsets usually exceeded memory subsets in estimated richness.

The chain joins TRBV27 to TRBJ2-1; no definite D call. The sequenced sample was memory CD4+ T cells sorted from blood. The subset: CD45RA-negative fraction. This clonotype was obtained from a man aged 18 to 30 in good health. CDR3 nucleotide sequence: TGTGCCAGCAGCTCCCCCGGGCCACCGGATGAGCAGTTCTTC. It encodes CASSSPGPPDEQFF.